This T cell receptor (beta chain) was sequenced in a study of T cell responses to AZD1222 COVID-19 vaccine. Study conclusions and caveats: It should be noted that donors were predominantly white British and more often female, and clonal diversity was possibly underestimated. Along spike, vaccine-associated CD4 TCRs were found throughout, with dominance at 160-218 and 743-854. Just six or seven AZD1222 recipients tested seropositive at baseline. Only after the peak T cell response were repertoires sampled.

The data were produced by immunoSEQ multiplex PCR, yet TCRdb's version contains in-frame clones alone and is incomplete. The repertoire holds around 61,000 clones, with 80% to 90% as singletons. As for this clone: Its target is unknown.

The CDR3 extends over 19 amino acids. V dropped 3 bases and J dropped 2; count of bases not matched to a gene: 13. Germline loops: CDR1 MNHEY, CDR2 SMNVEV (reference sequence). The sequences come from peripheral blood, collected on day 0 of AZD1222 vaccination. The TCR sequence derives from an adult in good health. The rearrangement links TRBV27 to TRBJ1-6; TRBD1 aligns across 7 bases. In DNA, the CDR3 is TGTGCCAGCAGTTTCAGGGGGACTTTCATGCGGACCTATAATTCACCCCTCCACTTT. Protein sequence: CASSFRGTFMRTYNSPLHF.